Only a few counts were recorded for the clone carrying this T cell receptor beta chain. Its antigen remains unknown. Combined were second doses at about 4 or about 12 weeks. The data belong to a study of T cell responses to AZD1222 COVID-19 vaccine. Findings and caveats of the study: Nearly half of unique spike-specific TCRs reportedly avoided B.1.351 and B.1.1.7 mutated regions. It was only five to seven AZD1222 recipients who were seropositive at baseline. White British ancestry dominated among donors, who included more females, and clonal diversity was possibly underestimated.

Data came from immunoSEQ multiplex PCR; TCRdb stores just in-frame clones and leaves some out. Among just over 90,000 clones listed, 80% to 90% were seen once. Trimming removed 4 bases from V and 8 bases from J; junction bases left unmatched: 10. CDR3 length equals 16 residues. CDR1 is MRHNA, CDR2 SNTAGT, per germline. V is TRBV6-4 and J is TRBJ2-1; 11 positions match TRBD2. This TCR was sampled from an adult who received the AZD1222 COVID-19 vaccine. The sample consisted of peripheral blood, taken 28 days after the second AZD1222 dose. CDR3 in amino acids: CASSALAGGPSDEQFF. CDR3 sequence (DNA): TGTGCCAGCAGTGCTTTAGCGGGAGGGCCGTCGGATGAGCAGTTCTTC.